The 2 T cell receptor beta chains below come from one sample, sequenced in a study of OX40 agonist ivuxolimab in advanced cancers. The protocol was immunoSEQ multiplex PCR, while the TCRdb copy is restricted to in-frame clones and leaves out a portion. The sample records about 90,000 clones, roughly nine tenths being singletons. The starting material was CD4+ or CD8+ T cells sorted from blood, obtained in a trial of the OX40 agonist ivuxolimab. The origin of the receptors is an adult with an advanced solid tumor such as melanoma, head and neck, liver or kidney cancer.

The chain recombines TRBV27 with TRBJ1-5; TRBD1 aligns across 9 bases. This CDR3 comprises 16 residues. J lost 0 bases, V lost 5 bases, and 5 bases had no gene match. Per the germline V gene, CDR1 is MNHEY and CDR2 is SMNVEV (reference sequence). CDR3 region: CASSTGQGNSNQPQHF. In DNA, the CDR3 is TGTGCCAGCAGTACGGGACAGGGAAATAGCAATCAGCCCCAGCATTTT.

This clone was observed a single time. The chain has TRBV5-1 and TRBJ1-1; no clear D. Germline V gives CDR1 SGHRS, CDR2 YFSETQ. The germline V and J ends were trimmed by 1 base and 3 bases, with 10 bases remaining between them. CDR3 length: 14 amino acids. The CDR3 spells CASSLRDTHTEAFF. The CDR3 DNA is TGCGCCAGCAGCTTGCGGGATACGCACACTGAAGCTTTCTTT.